The 7 T cell receptor beta chains in this list originate from one sample, sequenced in a study of blood T cell repertoires in COVID-19. The protocol was immunoSEQ multiplex PCR, while the TCRdb copy is restricted to in-frame clones and leaves out a portion. There are around 700,000 clones in the sample; just under 90% occur only once, and under 0.3% lies in the top ten. Material: peripheral blood. These receptors originate from a woman aged 18 to 35 with acute or convalescent COVID-19.

This rearrangement joins TRBV5-5 to TRBJ1-5; perhaps TRBD1 as D (6 bases). Germline lookup yields CDR1 SGHKS and CDR2 YYEKEE (reference sequence). The length of the CDR3 is 15 residues. Trimming shortened V by 4 bases and J by 3 bases, and 14 bases separated the two germline ends. Here the CDR3 reads CASSPSDRNNQPQHF. The CDR3 DNA follows: TGTGCCAGCAGCCCCTCGGACAGAAACAATCAGCCCCAGCATTTT.

V usage is TRBV2 and J usage is TRBJ1-3; unclear D gene. CDR1 SNHLY and CDR2 FYNNEI come from the germline V gene. The CDR3 totals 16 residues. V was shortened by 0 bases and J by 4 bases, with 13 bases between the two germline ends. The CDR3 DNA reads TGTGCCAGCAGTGAAGCGCAGAGGGCAGTAGGAAACACCATATATTTT. Protein sequence: CASSEAQRAVGNTIYF.

The gene calls are TRBV4-2 and TRBJ1-1; the match to TRBD1 covers 7 bases. Germline V gene data show CDR1 as LGHNA and CDR2 as YNFKEQ. V shed 2 bases and J 5 bases; nucleotides not matched to a gene: 5. The CDR3 runs 14 residues. The chain's CDR3 is CASSQRTQGTEAFF. DNA of the CDR3: TGTGCCAGCAGCCAACGTACACAGGGGACTGAAGCTTTCTTT.

This clone was detected only a few times. The chain combines TRBV4-1 with TRBJ1-2; D might be TRBD1 (6 bases). V shed 6 bases and J shed 8 bases, with 19 bases lying between them. The CDR3 loop spans 14 amino acids. The germline V gene has CDR1 MGHRA and CDR2 YSYEKL. For the CDR3, the DNA is TGCGCCAGCAGGGTACAGGGCGGGAGTTGGGGCTACACCTTC. Translation: CASRVQGGSWGYTF.

This sequence joins TRBV11-2 and TRBJ2-1, with D perhaps TRBD2 (6 bases). Trimming pared 5 bases from V and 10 bases from J, leaving 21 bases between. CDR1 and CDR2 (germline): SGHAT, FQNNGV. This CDR3 spans 15 amino acids. CDR3 loop: CASSPSHGGFWEQFF. The CDR3 nucleotides are TGTGCCAGCAGCCCCTCCCACGGAGGGTTTTGGGAGCAGTTCTTC.

The chain links TRBV23-1 to TRBJ1-2; a weak D match, TRBD1 (5 bases). TRBV23-1 is sorted into the ORF group, with uncertain function. There are 19 residues in the CDR3. Trimming took 2 bases from V and 0 from J, leaving 22 bases between them. CDR3 sequence: CASSQRPGGVSRSNYGYTF. CDR3 bases: TGCGCCAGCAGTCAACGGCCCGGGGGTGTCTCAAGATCTAACTATGGCTACACCTTC.

This rearrangement joins TRBV24-1 to TRBJ1-2; 10 nucleotides agree with TRBD1. The CDR3 length is 16 residues. CDR1 and CDR2 (germline): KGHDR, SFDVKD. The trim removed 9 bases at V and 8 bases at J, leaving 17 bases unmatched. Written as DNA, the CDR3 is TGTGCCACCTCCGAAAATTCCGGGACAGGGGTAAGAGGCTACACCTTC. Translation: CATSENSGTGVRGYTF.